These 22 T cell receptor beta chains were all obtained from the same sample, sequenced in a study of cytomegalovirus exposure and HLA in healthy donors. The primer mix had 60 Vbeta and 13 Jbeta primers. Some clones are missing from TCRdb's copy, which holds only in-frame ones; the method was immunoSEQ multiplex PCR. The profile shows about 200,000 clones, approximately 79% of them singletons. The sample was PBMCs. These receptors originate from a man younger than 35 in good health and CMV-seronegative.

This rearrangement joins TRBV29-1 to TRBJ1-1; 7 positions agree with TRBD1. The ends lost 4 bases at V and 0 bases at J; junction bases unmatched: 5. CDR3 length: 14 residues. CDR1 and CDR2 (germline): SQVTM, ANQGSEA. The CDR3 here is CSVVGTAMNTEAFF. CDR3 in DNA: TGCAGCGTTGTGGGGACAGCCATGAACACTGAAGCTTTCTTT.

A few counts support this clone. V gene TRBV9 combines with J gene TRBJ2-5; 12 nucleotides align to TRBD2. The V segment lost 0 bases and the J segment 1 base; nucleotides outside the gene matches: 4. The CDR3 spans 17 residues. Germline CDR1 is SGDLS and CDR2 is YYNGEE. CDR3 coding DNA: TGTGCCAGCAGCGTAGCTACTAGCGGGGGGACCCAAGAGACCCAGTACTTC. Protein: CASSVATSGGTQETQYF.

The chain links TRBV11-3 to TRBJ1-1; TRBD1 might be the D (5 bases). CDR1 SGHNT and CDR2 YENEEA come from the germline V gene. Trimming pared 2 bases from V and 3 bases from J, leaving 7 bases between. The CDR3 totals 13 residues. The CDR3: CASSLWGDTEAFF. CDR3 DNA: TGTGCCAGCAGCTTATGGGGGGACACTGAAGCTTTCTTT. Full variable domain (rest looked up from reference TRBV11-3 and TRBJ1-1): EAGVVQSPRYKIIEKKQPVAFWCNPISGHNTLYWYLQNLGQGPELLIRYENEEAVDDSQLPKDRFSAERLKGVDSTLKIQPAELGDSAVYLCASSLWGDTEAFFGQGTRLTVV.

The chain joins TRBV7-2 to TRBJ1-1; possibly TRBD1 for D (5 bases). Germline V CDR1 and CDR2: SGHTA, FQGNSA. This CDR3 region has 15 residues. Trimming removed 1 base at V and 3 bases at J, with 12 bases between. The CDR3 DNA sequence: TGTGCCAGCAGCTTAGTGCCGGGGGTGGACACTGAAGCTTTCTTT. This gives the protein CASSLVPGVDTEAFF.

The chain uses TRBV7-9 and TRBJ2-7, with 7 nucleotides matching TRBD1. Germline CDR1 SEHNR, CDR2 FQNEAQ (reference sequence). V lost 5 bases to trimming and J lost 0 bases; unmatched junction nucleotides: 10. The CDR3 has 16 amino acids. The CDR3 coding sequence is TGTGCCAGCAGCGGTTCGGACAGGAAGACCTCCTACGAGCAGTACTTC. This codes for CASSGSDRKTSYEQYF.

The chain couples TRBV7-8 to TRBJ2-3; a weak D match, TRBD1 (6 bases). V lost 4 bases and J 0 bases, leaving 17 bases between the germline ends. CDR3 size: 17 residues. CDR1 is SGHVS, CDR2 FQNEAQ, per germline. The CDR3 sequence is CASSYVRQVPSTDTQYF. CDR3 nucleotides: TGTGCCAGCAGCTACGTCCGACAGGTACCTAGCACAGATACGCAGTATTTT.

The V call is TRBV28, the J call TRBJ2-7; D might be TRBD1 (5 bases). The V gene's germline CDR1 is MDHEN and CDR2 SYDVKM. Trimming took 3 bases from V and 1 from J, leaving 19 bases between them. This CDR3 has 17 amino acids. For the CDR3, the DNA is TGTGCCAGCAGTTTGGGGCGGTTGGGGAAGGATTCCTACGAGCAGTACTTC. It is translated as CASSLGRLGKDSYEQYF.

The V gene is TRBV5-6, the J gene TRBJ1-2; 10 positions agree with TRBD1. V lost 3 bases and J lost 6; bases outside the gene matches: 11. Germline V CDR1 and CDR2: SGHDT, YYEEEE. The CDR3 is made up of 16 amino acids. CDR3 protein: CASSSQTGGFIHGYTF. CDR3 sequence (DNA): TGTGCCAGCAGCTCCCAGACAGGGGGCTTTATTCATGGCTACACCTTC.

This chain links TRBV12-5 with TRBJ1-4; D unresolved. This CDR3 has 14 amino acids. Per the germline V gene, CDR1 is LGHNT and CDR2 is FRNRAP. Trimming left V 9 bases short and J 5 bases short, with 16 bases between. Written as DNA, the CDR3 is TGTGCTAGCTGGAATTTCGGGGTGAATGAAAAACTGTTTTTT. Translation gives CASWNFGVNEKLFF.

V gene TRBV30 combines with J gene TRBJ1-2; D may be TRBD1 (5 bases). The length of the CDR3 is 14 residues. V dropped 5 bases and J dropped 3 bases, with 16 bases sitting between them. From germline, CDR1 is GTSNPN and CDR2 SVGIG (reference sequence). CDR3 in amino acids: CAWSPPGGYYGYTF. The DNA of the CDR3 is TGTGCCTGGTCCCCCCCGGGGGGTTACTATGGCTACACCTTC.

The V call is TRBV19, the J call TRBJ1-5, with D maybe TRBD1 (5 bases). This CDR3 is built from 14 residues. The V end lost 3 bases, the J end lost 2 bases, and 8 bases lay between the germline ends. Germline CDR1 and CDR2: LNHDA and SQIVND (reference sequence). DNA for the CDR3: TGTGCCAGTAGTATCCAAGGGGGCAATCAGCCCCAGCATTTT. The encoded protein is CASSIQGGNQPQHF. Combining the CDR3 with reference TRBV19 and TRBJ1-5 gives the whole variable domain DGGITQSPKYLFRKEGQNVTLSCEQNLNHDAMYWYRQDPGQGLRLIYYSQIVNDFQKGDIAEGYSVSREKKESFPLTVTSAQKNPTAFYLCASSIQGGNQPQHFGDGTRLSIL.

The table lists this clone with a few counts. The CDR3 loop reads CASSLLGAPEAFF. The DNA for the CDR3 is TGTGCCAGCAGTTTACTGGGGGCCCCTGAAGCTTTCTTT. This chain uses TRBV28 with TRBJ1-1; D is perhaps TRBD1 (6 bases). V lost 2 bases and J 6 bases, leaving 10 bases between the germline ends. The CDR3 has 13 amino acids. The germline V gene encodes CDR1 MDHEN and CDR2 SYDVKM.

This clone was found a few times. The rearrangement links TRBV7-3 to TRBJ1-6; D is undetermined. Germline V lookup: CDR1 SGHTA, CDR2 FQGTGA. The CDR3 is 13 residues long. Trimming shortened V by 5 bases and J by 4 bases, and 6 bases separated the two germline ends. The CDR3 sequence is CASSRSYNSPLHF. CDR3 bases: TGTGCCAGCAGCCGGAGTTATAATTCACCCCTCCACTTT.

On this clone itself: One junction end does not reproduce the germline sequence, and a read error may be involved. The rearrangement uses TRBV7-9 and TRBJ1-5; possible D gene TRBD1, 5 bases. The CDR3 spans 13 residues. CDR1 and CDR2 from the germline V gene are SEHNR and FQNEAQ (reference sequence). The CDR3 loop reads CSSSLTGDQPQHF. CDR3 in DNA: TGTTCCAGCAGCTTAACAGGAGATCAGCCCCAGCATTTT.

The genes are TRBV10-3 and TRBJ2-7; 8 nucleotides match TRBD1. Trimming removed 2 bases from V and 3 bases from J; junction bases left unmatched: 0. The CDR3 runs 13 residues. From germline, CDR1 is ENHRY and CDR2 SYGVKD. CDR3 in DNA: TGTGCCATCAGTGAGGGACAGGGCTACGAGCAGTACTTC. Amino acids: CAISEGQGYEQYF.

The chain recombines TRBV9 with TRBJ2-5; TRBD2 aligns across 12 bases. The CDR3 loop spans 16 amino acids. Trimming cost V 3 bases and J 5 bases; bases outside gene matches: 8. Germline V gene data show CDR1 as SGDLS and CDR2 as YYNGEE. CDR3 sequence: CASSAGASGGAETQYF. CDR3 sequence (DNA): TGTGCCAGCAGCGCTGGGGCTAGCGGGGGGGCCGAGACCCAGTACTTC.

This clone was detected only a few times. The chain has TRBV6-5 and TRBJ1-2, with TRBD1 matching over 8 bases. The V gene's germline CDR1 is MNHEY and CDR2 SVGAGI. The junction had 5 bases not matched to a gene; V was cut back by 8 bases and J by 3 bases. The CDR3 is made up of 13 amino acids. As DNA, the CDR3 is TGTGCCAGCTCGGACAGGGATGACTATGGCTACACCTTC. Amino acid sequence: CASSDRDDYGYTF.

CDR3 residues: CASRTPGGTAEAFF. For the CDR3, the DNA is TGTGCCAGTAGGACCCCAGGAGGGACCGCTGAAGCTTTCTTT. The chain joins TRBV19 to TRBJ1-1, with D tentatively TRBD1 (5 bases). Germline V gene sequence: CDR1 LNHDA, CDR2 SQIVND (reference sequence). Trimming cost V 6 bases and J 6 bases, with 17 bases left between them. This CDR3 has 14 residues. Using reference TRBV19 and TRBJ1-1 for the parts outside the CDR3, the full variable domain is DGGITQSPKYLFRKEGQNVTLSCEQNLNHDAMYWYRQDPGQGLRLIYYSQIVNDFQKGDIAEGYSVSREKKESFPLTVTSAQKNPTAFYLCASRTPGGTAEAFFGQGTRLTVV.

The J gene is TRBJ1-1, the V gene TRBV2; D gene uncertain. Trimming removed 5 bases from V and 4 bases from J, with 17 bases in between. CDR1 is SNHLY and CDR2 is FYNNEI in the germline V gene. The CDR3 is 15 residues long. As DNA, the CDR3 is TGTGCCAGCAGTACCCCCCGGACCGCGGGCACTGAAGCTTTCTTT. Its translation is CASSTPRTAGTEAFF.

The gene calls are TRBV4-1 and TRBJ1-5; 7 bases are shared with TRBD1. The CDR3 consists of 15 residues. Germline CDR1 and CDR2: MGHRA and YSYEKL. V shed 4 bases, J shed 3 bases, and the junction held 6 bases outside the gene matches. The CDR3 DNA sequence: TGCGCCAGCAGCCGAGACGGACAGGTCAATCAGCCCCAGCATTTT. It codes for CASSRDGQVNQPQHF.

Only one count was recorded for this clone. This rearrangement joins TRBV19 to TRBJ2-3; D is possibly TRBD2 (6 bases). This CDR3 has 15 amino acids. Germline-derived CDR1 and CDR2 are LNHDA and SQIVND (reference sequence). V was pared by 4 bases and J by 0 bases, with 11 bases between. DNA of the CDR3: TGTGCCAGTAGTAGTCCCGGGACTAGCACAGATACGCAGTATTTT. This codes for CASSSPGTSTDTQYF.

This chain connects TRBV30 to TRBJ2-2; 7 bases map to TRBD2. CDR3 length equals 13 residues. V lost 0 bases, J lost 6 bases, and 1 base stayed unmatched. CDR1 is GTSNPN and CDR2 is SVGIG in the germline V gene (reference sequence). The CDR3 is CAWSVRGAGELFF. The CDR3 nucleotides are TGTGCCTGGAGTGTACGGGGGGCCGGGGAGCTGTTTTTT.